The 8 T cell receptor beta chains in this list originate from one sample, sequenced in a study of T cell changes during pregnancy in multiple sclerosis. Data came from immunoSEQ multiplex PCR; TCRdb stores just in-frame clones and leaves some out. The repertoire holds about 38,000 clones, roughly 89% seen once, with roughly 0.55% in the top ten. The input for sequencing was CD4+ T cells from peripheral blood mononuclear cells, taken in the second trimester of pregnancy. The origin of the receptors is a female donor with multiple sclerosis, enrolled in a pregnancy study.

The rearrangement uses TRBV30 and TRBJ1-2; D call uncertain. The CDR3 runs to 14 residues. V shed 1 base and J shed 4 bases, with 13 bases lying between them. Looked up from germline, CDR1 is GTSNPN and CDR2 is SVGIG (reference sequence). The CDR3 spells CAWSDARLSYGYTF. The CDR3 DNA is TGTGCCTGGAGTGATGCCCGTTTGAGCTATGGCTACACCTTC.

The chain joins TRBV7-9 to TRBJ1-3, with D possibly TRBD1 on 6 matching bases. In germline, CDR1 is SEHNR, CDR2 FQNEAQ (reference sequence). V was cut by 1 base and J by 4 bases, with 11 bases left in between. This CDR3 is built from 15 residues. CDR3 nucleotides: TGTGCCAGCAGCTTAGAAGGGACATCAGGAAACACCATATATTTT. Amino acids: CASSLEGTSGNTIYF.

The chain is built from TRBV7-2 and TRBJ2-1, with D possibly being TRBD2 (5 bases). CDR1 is SGHTA and CDR2 is FQGNSA in the germline V gene. CDR3 length: 15 amino acids. V was shortened by 4 bases and J by 0 bases, with 10 bases between the two germline ends. CDR3 loop: CASSSERLSYNEQFF. CDR3 nucleotide sequence: TGTGCCAGCAGCTCGGAGCGGCTCTCCTACAATGAGCAGTTCTTC.

This clone has a handful of counts. The V gene is TRBV2, the J gene TRBJ1-2; TRBD1 matches 7 bases. Germline V gene data show CDR1 as SNHLY and CDR2 as FYNNEI. The V segment lost 6 bases and the J segment 2 bases; nucleotides outside the gene matches: 9. This CDR3 has 15 residues. CDR3 region: CASRKLQTGNYGYTF. In DNA, the CDR3 is TGTGCCAGCAGGAAGCTCCAGACAGGGAACTATGGCTACACCTTC.

This clone was observed a single time. This rearrangement joins TRBV5-4 to TRBJ2-4, with 9 bases fitting TRBD2. In germline, CDR1 is SGHNT, CDR2 YYREEE (reference sequence). Unmatched junction bases numbered 12, after V lost 2 bases and J lost 6 bases. CDR3 length equals 17 residues. CDR3 sequence (DNA): TGTGCCAGCAGCTTCGGCGCGGGAGGGGTAAAAAGAAACATTCAGTACTTC. Its protein is CASSFGAGGVKRNIQYF.

The V and J genes are TRBV7-9 and TRBJ2-7; 12 bases map to TRBD1. The CDR3 spans 15 residues. The germline V gene has CDR1 SEHNR and CDR2 FQNEAQ (reference sequence). Trimming took 5 bases from V and 5 from J; bases not matched to a gene: 7. This CDR3 is CASSPPGQGANEQYF. The CDR3 DNA sequence: TGTGCCAGCAGCCCCCCGGGACAGGGGGCGAACGAGCAGTACTTC.

The chain joins TRBV7-6 to TRBJ2-1; 11 nucleotides line up with TRBD2. The CDR3 is 17 residues long. The germline V gene has CDR1 SGHVS and CDR2 FNYEAQ. Trimming at V came to 5 bases and at J to 6 bases, leaving 12 bases not matched to a gene. The CDR3 region is CASSSRLQLAGANEQFF. CDR3 nucleotide sequence: TGTGCCAGCAGCAGCCGGCTACAACTAGCGGGAGCCAATGAGCAGTTCTTC. The full variable domain, its missing parts supplied by reference TRBV7-6 and TRBJ2-1, is GAGVSQSPRYKVTKRGQDVALRCDPISGHVSLYWYRQALGQGPEFLTYFNYEAQQDKSGLPNDRFSAERPEGSISTLTIQRTEQRDSAMYRCASSSRLQLAGANEQFFGPGTRLTVL.

The chain couples TRBV6-5 to TRBJ2-7; 8 nucleotides align to TRBD2. The length of the CDR3 is 13 residues. Germline trimming cut 6 bases from V and 4 bases from J; bases unmatched to any gene: 5. Germline V gives CDR1 MNHEY, CDR2 SVGAGI. The CDR3 DNA sequence: TGTGCCAGCAGCCGTAGCGGGGCATACGAGCAGTACTTC. Its protein is CASSRSGAYEQYF.